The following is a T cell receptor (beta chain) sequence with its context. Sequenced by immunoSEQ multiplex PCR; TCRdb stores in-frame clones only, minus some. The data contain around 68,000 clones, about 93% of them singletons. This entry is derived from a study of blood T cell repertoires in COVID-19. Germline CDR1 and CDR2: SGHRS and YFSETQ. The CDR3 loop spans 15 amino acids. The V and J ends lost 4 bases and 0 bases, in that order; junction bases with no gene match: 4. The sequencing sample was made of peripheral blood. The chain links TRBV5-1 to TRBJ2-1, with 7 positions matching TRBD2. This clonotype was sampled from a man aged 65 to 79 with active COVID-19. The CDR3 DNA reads TGCGCCAGCAGCGTAGGACTAGGCTCCTACAATGAGCAGTTCTTC. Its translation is CASSVGLGSYNEQFF.